These 8 T cell receptor beta chains came from one sample sequenced in a study of T cell repertoires in ileal Crohn's disease. The data were produced by immunoSEQ multiplex PCR, yet TCRdb's version contains in-frame clones alone and is incomplete. The sample includes 9,000 to 9,500 clones, roughly 80% of them seen just once. Stated time point: neoterminal ileum biopsy at postoperative endoscopy, about 6 months after surgery. Sequencing input: ileal tissue. Receptors originate from an adult with Crohn's disease.

The rearrangement joins TRBV28 to TRBJ2-1; 8 nucleotides line up with TRBD2. Germline assignment: CDR1 MDHEN and CDR2 SYDVKM. The CDR3 consists of 14 residues. The J segment lost 2 bases and the V segment lost 10 bases, leaving 7 bases of the junction unmatched. CDR3 sequence reads: CATRAGETYNEQFF. In DNA form, the CDR3 reads TGTGCCACCCGAGCGGGAGAAACCTACAATGAGCAGTTCTTC. Drawing the rest from reference TRBV28 and TRBJ2-1, the complete variable domain is DVKVTQSSRYLVKRTGEKVFLECVQDMDHENMFWYRQDPGLGLRLIYFSYDVKMKEKGDIPEGYSVSREKKERFSLILESASTNQTSMYLCATRAGETYNEQFFGPGTRLTVL.

The chain employs TRBV19 and TRBJ2-5; possible D gene TRBD1, 6 bases. The CDR3 sequence is 14 residues long. The germline V and J ends were trimmed by 1 base and 6 bases, with 12 bases remaining between them. Germline V CDR1 and CDR2: LNHDA, SQIVND (reference sequence). CDR3 loop: CASSIVTGFKTQYF. The CDR3 bases are TGTGCCAGTAGTATAGTTACAGGGTTTAAGACCCAGTACTTC.

This chain uses TRBV19 with TRBJ1-1; D perhaps matches TRBD1 (6 bases). V lost 7 bases and J lost 0, with 15 bases in between. Germline CDR1 reads LNHDA; CDR2 reads SQIVND (reference sequence). The CDR3 runs 15 residues. CDR3 nucleotide sequence: TGTGCCAGTACAGTTACAGGGATGATGAACACTGAAGCTTTCTTT. Amino acid sequence: CASTVTGMMNTEAFF.

CDR3 amino acids: CASSGSSYEQYF. The CDR3 DNA follows: TGTGCCAGCAGCGGGAGCTCCTACGAGCAGTACTTC. This sequence joins TRBV6-6 and TRBJ2-7, with a weak D call TRBD2 (6 bases). Trimming pared 6 bases from V and 0 bases from J, leaving 6 bases between. The germline CDR1 and CDR2 sequences are MNHNY and SVGAGI (reference sequence). The CDR3 is made up of 12 amino acids.

The rearrangement links TRBV2 to TRBJ2-3; 9 bases agree with TRBD1. CDR3 length: 13 residues. The V and J ends lost 6 bases and 7 bases, in that order; junction bases with no gene match: 5. Germline V lookup: CDR1 SNHLY, CDR2 FYNNEI. CDR3 protein: CASRRTGANTQYF. The DNA for the CDR3 is TGTGCCAGCAGGAGGACAGGGGCCAATACGCAGTATTTT.

This chain's CDR3 is CASRRTGPYEQYF. The CDR3 bases are TGTGCCAGCAGGCGGACAGGTCCCTACGAGCAGTACTTC. The V gene is TRBV28, the J gene TRBJ2-7, with 7 positions matching TRBD1. The CDR3 covers 13 residues. V trimming: 6 bases; J trimming: 2 bases; junction bases outside the gene matches: 4. Germline V gives CDR1 MDHEN, CDR2 SYDVKM. Using reference TRBV28 and TRBJ2-7 for the parts outside the CDR3, the full variable domain is DVKVTQSSRYLVKRTGEKVFLECVQDMDHENMFWYRQDPGLGLRLIYFSYDVKMKEKGDIPEGYSVSREKKERFSLILESASTNQTSMYLCASRRTGPYEQYFGPGTRLTVT.

V is TRBV6-6 and J is TRBJ1-1; D perhaps matches TRBD1 (5 bases). V lost 5 bases to trimming and J lost 0 bases, with 7 bases between them. CDR3 size: 13 residues. The germline V gene encodes CDR1 MNHNY and CDR2 SVGAGI (reference sequence). CDR3 region: CASSGHMNTEAFF. Written as DNA, the CDR3 is TGTGCCAGCAGTGGACATATGAACACTGAAGCTTTCTTT.

The rearrangement uses TRBV27 and TRBJ2-7; maybe TRBD2 (6 bases). Germline CDR1 reads MNHEY; CDR2 reads SMNVEV (reference sequence). This CDR3 comprises 11 residues. The V end was cut by 8 bases, the J end by 6 bases, with 11 bases between. CDR3 loop: CASRWGGEQYF. The CDR3 coding sequence is TGTGCCAGCCGCTGGGGAGGCGAGCAGTACTTC.